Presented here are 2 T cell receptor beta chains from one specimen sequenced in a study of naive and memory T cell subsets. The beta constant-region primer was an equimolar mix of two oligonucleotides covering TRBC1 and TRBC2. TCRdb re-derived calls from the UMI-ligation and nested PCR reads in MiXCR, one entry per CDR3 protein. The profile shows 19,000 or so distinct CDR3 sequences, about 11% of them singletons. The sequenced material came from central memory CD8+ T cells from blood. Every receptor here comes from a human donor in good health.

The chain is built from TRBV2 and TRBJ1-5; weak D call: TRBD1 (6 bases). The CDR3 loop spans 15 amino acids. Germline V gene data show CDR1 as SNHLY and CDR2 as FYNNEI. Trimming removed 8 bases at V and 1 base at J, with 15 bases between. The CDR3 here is CASLLGTGSNQPQHF. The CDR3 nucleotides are TGTGCCAGCCTTTTAGGTACAGGGAGCAATCAGCCCCAGCATTTT. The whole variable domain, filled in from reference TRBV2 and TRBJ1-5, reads EPEVTQTPSHQVTQMGQEVILRCVPISNHLYFYWYRQILGQKVEFLVSFYNNEISEKSEIFDDQFSVERPDGSNFTLKIRSTKLEDSAMYFCASLLGTGSNQPQHFGDGTRLSIL.

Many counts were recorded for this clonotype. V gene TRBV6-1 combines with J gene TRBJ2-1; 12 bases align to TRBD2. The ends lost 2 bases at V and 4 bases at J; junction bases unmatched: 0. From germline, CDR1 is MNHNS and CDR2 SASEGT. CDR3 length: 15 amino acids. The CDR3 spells CASSELAGGYNEQFF. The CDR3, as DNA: TGTGCCAGCAGTGAACTAGCGGGAGGGTACAATGAGCAGTTCTTC.